This TCR beta chain is drawn from a study of OX40 agonist ivuxolimab in advanced cancers. About the study: Patients received ivuxolimab, an agonistic anti-OX40 (CD134) antibody. Partial responses were achieved by three patients, one with hepatocellular carcinoma and two with cutaneous melanoma.

Clones were sequenced by immunoSEQ multiplex PCR, and TCRdb holds only the in-frame ones, with some missing. The table includes some 60,000 clones, roughly 90% detected once. This CDR3 spans 12 amino acids. V was trimmed by 0 bases and J by 7 bases, leaving 6 bases between them. Germline values: CDR1 MGHRA, CDR2 YSYEKL. This clonotype was obtained from an adult with an advanced solid tumor such as melanoma, head and neck, liver or kidney cancer. The sequencing here drew on CD4+ or CD8+ T cells sorted from blood, taken in a trial of the OX40 agonist ivuxolimab. The chain employs TRBV4-1 and TRBJ1-1; D gene unclear. CDR3 coding DNA: TGCGCCAGCAGCCAAGATTCGATTGAAGCTTTCTTT. It encodes CASSQDSIEAFF.